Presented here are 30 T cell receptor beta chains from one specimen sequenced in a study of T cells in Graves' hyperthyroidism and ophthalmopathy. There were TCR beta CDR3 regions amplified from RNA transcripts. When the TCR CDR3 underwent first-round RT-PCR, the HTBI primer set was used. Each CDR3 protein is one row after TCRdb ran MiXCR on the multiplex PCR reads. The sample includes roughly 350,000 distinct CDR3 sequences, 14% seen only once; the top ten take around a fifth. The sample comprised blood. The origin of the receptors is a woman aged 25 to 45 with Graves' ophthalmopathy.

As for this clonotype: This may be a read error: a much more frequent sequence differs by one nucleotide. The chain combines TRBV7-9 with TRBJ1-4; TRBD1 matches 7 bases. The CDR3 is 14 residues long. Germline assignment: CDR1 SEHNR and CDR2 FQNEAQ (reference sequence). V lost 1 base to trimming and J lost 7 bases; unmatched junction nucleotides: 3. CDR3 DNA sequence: TGTGCCAGCAGCTTAGAACAGGGGAGTGAAAAACTGTTTTTT. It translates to CASSLEQGSEKLFF. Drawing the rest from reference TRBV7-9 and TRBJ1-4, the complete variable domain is DTGVSQNPRHKITKRGQNVTFRCDPISEHNRLYWYRQTLGQGPEFLTYFQNEAQLEKSRLLSDRFSAERPKGSFSTLEIQRTEQGDSAMYLCASSLEQGSEKLFFGSGTQLSVL.

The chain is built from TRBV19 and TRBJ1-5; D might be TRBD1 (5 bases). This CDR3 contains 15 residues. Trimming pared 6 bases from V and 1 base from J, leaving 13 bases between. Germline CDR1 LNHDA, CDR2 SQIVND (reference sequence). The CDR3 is CASRVQGTSNQPQHF. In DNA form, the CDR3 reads TGTGCCAGTAGGGTTCAGGGTACGAGCAATCAGCCCCAGCATTTT. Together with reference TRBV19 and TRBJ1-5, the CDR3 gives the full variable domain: DGGITQSPKYLFRKEGQNVTLSCEQNLNHDAMYWYRQDPGQGLRLIYYSQIVNDFQKGDIAEGYSVSREKKESFPLTVTSAQKNPTAFYLCASRVQGTSNQPQHFGDGTRLSIL.

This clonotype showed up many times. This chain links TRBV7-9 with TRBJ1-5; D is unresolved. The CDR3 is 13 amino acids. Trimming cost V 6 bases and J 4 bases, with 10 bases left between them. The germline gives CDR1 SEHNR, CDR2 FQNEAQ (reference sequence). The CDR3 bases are TGTGCCAGCAGTTCCCCCCCGAATCAGCCCCAGCATTTT. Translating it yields CASSSPPNQPQHF.

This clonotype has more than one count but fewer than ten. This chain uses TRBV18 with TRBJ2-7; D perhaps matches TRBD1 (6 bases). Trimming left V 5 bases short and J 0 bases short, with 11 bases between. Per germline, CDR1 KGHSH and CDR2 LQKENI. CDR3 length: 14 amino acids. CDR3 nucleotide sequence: TGTGCCAGCTCAAGCAGGGACAACTCCTACGAGCAGTACTTC. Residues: CASSSRDNSYEQYF.

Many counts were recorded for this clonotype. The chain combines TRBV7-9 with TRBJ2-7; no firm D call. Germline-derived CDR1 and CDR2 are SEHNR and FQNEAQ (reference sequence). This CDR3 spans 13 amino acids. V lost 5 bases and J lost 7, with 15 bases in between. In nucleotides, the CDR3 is TGTGCCAGCAGCCCCCCCCCCGATTGGGAGCAGTACTTC. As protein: CASSPPPDWEQYF.

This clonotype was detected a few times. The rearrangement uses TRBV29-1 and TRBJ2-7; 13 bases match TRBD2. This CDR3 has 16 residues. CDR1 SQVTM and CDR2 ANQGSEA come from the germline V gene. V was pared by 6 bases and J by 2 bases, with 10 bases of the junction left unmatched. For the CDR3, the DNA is TGCAGCGTGGCCGGGACTAGCGGGGCCCGCACCTACGAGCAGTACTTC. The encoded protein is CSVAGTSGARTYEQYF.

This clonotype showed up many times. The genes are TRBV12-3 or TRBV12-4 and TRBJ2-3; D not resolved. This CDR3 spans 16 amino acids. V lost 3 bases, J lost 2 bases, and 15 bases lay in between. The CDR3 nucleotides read TGTGCCAGCAGTTTTTTGGAGCAGACACTCACAGATACGCAGTATTTT. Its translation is CASSFLEQTLTDTQYF.

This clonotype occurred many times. The CDR3 sequence is CASSLSGPVGTQYF. CDR3 bases: TGTGCCAGCAGTTTATCGGGCCCCGTGGGGACCCAGTACTTC. This sequence joins TRBV27 and TRBJ2-5; no clear D. CDR1 MNHEY and CDR2 SMNVEV come from the germline V gene (reference sequence). The CDR3 has 14 amino acids. V shed 0 bases and J shed 7 bases, with 12 bases lying between them.

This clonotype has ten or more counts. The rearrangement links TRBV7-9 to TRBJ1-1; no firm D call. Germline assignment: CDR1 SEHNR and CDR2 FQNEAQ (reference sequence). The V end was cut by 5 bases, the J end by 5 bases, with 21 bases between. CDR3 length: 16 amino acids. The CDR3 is CASSQTTPGWRTEAFF. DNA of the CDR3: TGTGCCAGCAGCCAGACCACACCCGGTTGGAGAACTGAAGCTTTCTTT.

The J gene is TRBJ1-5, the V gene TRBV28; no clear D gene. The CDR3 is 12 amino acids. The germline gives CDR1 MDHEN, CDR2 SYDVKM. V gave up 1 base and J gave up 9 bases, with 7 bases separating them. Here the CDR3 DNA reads TGTGCCAGCAGTTTATTTGGGAGGCCCCAGCATTTT. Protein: CASSLFGRPQHF.

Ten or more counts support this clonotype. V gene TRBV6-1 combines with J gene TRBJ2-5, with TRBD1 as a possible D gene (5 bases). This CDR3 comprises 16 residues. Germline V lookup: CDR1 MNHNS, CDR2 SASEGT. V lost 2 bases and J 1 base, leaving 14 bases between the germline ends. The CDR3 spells CASSEMAGSRQETQYF. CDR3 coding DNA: TGTGCCAGCAGTGAAATGGCAGGGTCCCGCCAAGAGACCCAGTACTTC.

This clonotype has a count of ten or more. This chain's CDR3 is CASSSGPDYEQYF. The CDR3 region has the DNA TGTGCCAGCAGCTCCGGCCCGGACTACGAGCAGTACTTC. The chain joins TRBV7-3 to TRBJ2-7; D is unresolved. With 4 bases removed from V and 3 bases from J, the gap between germline ends came to 10 bases. The CDR3 covers 13 residues. Looked up from germline, CDR1 is SGHTA and CDR2 is FQGTGA.

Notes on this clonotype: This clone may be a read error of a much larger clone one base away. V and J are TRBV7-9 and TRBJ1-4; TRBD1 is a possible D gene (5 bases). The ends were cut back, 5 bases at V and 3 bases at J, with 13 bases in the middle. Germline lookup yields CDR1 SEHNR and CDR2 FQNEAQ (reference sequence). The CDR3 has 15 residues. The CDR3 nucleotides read TGTGCCAGCAGCGTGAGGGGCAGCTCTAATGAAAAACTGTTTTTT. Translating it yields CASSVRGSSNEKLFF.

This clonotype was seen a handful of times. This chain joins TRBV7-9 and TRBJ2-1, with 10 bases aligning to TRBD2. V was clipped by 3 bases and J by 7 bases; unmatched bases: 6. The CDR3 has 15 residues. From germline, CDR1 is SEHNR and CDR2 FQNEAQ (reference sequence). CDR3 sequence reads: CASSFASGGGNEQFF. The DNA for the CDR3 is TGTGCCAGCAGCTTCGCTAGCGGGGGAGGTAATGAGCAGTTCTTC.

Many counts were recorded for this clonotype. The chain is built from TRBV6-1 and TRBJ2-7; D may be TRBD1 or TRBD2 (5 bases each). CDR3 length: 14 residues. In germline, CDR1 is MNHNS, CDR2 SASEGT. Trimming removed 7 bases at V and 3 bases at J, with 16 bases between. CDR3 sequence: CASTQGASIYEQYF. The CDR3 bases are TGTGCCAGCACCCAAGGGGCTAGCATCTACGAGCAGTACTTC.

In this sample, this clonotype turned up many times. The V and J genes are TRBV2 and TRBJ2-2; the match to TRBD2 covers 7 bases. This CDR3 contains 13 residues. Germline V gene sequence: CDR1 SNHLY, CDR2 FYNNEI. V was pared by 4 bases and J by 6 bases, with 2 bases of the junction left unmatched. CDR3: CASSVRGAGELFF. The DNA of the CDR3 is TGTGCCAGCAGTGTCCGGGGGGCCGGGGAGCTGTTTTTT.

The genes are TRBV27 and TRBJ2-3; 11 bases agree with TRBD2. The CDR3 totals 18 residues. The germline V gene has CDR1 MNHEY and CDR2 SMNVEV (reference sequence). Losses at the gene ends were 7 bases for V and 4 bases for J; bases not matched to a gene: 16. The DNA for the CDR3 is TGTGCCAGCACTAGGACTAGCGGGTATAGAACGACCGCAGATACGCAGTATTTT. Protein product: CASTRTSGYRTTADTQYF.

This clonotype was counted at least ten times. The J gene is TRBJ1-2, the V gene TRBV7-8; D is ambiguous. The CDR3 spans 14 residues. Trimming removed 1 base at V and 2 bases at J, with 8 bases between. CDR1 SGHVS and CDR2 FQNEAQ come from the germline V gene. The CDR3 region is CASSLGADNYGYTF. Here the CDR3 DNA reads TGTGCCAGCAGCTTAGGGGCTGACAACTATGGCTACACCTTC.

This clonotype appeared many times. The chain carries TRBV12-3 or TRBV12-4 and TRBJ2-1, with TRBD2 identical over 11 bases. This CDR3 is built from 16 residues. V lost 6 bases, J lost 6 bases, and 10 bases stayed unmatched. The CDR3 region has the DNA TGTGCCAGCAGACTCACTCTAGCGGGGGGAAGCAATGAGCAGTTCTTC. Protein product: CASRLTLAGGSNEQFF.

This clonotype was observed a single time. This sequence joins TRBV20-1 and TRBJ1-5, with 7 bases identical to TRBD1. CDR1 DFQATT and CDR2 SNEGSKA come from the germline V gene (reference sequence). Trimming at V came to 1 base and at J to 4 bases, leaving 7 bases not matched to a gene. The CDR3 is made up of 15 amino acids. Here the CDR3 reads CSARAWDSKNQPQHF. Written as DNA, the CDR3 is TGCAGTGCTAGAGCCTGGGACAGTAAGAATCAGCCCCAGCATTTT.

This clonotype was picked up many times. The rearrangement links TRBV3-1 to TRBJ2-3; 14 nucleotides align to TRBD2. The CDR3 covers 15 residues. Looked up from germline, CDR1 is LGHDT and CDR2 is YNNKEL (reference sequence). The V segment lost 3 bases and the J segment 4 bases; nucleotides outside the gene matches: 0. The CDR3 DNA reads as TGTGCCAGCAGCCAGACTAGCGGGGGGGCAGATACGCAGTATTTT. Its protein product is CASSQTSGGADTQYF.

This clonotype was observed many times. CDR3 in amino acids: CSARDLGTGDNEQFF. CDR3 DNA sequence: TGCAGTGCTAGAGATCTAGGGACTGGCGACAATGAGCAGTTCTTC. The chain joins TRBV20-1 to TRBJ2-1; D might be TRBD2 (6 bases). Germline assignment: CDR1 DFQATT and CDR2 SNEGSKA (reference sequence). V was trimmed by 0 bases and J by 5 bases, leaving 14 bases between them. CDR3 length: 15 amino acids.

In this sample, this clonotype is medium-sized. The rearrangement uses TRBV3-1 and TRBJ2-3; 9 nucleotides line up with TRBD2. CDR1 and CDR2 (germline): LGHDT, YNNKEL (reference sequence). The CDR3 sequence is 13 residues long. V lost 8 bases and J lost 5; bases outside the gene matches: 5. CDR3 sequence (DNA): TGTGCCAGCGAAGTAGCGGGGGAAGATACGCAGTATTTT. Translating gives CASEVAGEDTQYF.

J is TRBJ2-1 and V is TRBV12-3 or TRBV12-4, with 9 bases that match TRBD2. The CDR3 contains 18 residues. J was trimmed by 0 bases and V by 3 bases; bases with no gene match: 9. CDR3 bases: TGTGCCAGCAGTTTTTTGTCTAGCGGGATTTCCTCCTACAATGAGCAGTTCTTC. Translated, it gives CASSFLSSGISSYNEQFF.

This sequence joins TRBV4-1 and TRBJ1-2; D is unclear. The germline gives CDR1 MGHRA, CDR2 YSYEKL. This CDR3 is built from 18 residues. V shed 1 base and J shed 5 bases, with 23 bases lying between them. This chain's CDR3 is CASSQGPLSGLGHYGYTF. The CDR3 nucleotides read TGCGCCAGCAGCCAAGGCCCATTATCGGGGTTGGGCCATTATGGCTACACCTTC.

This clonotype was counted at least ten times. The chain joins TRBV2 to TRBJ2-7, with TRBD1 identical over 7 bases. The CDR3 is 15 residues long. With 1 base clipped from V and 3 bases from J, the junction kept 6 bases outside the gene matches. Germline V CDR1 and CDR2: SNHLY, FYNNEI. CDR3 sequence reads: CASSEGQGLGYEQYF. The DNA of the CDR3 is TGTGCCAGCAGTGAAGGACAGGGTCTCGGCTACGAGCAGTACTTC.

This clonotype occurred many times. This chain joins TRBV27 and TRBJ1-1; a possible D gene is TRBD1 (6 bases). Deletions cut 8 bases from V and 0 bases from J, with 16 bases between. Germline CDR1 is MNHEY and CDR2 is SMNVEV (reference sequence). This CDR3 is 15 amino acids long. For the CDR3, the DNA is TGTGCCAGCGGAACTTACACAGGGTTGAACACTGAAGCTTTCTTT. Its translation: CASGTYTGLNTEAFF.

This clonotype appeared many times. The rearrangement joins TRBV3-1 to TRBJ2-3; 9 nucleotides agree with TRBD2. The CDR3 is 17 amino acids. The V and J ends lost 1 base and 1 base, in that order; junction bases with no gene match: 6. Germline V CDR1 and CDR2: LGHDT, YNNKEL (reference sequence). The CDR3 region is CASSQALAGAGTDTQYF. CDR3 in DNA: TGTGCCAGCAGCCAAGCCTTAGCGGGGGCAGGCACAGATACGCAGTATTTT.

CDR3 sequence reads: CAWSGSRTGGVKTQYF. The CDR3, as DNA: TGTGCCTGGAGTGGATCCAGAACCGGGGGGGTGAAGACCCAGTACTTC. The chain combines TRBV30 with TRBJ2-5, with 8 bases identical to TRBD2. Germline CDR1 and CDR2: GTSNPN and SVGIG (reference sequence). CDR3 size: 16 residues. Trimming at V came to 1 base and at J to 6 bases, leaving 13 bases not matched to a gene.

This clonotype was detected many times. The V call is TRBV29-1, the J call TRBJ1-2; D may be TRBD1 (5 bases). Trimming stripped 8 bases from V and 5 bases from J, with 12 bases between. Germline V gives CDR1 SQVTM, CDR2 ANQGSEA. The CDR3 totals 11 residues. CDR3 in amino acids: CSPRQIYGYTF. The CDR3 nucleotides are TGCAGCCCGCGACAGATTTATGGCTACACCTTC.